This T cell receptor beta chain was observed in a study of T-cell reconstitution after alpha-beta-depleted transplantation in children listed by TCRdb under 2016. About the investigation overall: Using TCR repertoire profiling, the study followed T-cell immune reconstitution in a quantitative way in children after TCRalphabeta/CD19-depleted allogeneic hematopoietic cell transplantation.

Notes on this clonotype: What this receptor recognizes is not known. Base qualities are not at hand, and no much larger clone is one base apart.

Based on the germline V gene, the CDR1 and CDR2 sequences are MGHDK and SYGVNS. Trimming takes 10 bases from V and 7 bases from J, and the germline ends sit 23 bases apart. The CDR3 measures 15 amino acids from cysteine to phenylalanine. Only the CDR3 DNA stays, 45 bases, in frame from base 1. Library preparation employed PCR. Sequencing was carried out with an Illumina HiSeq 2500. To normalize quantification of the TCRbeta repertoire, the TCR libraries were built with molecular barcoding that relied on unique molecular identifiers. In TCRdb, the public reads were trimmed at Q25 with fastp and aligned with MiXCR, with productive beta chains retained. Under each unique CDR3 protein, matching rows form one entry showing the most common genes and DNA. Within this sample are some 500,000 distinct CDR3 sequences, with around 18% of them counted one time only. 2.5% to 3.5% of the sample comes from the top ten.

Recombination connected TRBV25-1 to TRBJ2-1, with a tentative D gene TRBD2 over 5 matching bases. Sample: PBMCs from the stem cell graft donor, taken from the stem cell graft. The sequence derives from a human donor who donated a stem cell graft to a child with acute lymphoblastic leukemia. In nucleotide form, the sequence is TGTGCCATCGAACTCGGAAGGCCGGGAAGGAATGAGCAGTTCTTC. The encoded protein is CAIELGRPGRNEQFF.